This T cell receptor beta chain was profiled in a study of technical replicates of blood from a few donors. The CDR3 is 15 residues long. Germline CDR1 and CDR2: SGDLS and YYNGEE. Trimming removed 5 bases from V and 5 bases from J; junction bases left unmatched: 13. Using immunoSEQ multiplex PCR, the repertoire was profiled, and TCRdb retains in-frame clones only, with some absent. The sample comprises approximately 99,000 clones, 90% to 97% of which are singletons, and 0.3% to 0.45% rests with the top ten. The clonotype comes from a human donor in good health. This sequence joins TRBV9 and TRBJ2-7; TRBD2 matches 7 bases. Input material: T cells isolated from PBMCs. The CDR3 coding sequence is TGTGCCAGCAGTCCAGTAGGTGGAGGGAGGGACGAGCAGTACTTC. Its protein product is CASSPVGGGRDEQYF.